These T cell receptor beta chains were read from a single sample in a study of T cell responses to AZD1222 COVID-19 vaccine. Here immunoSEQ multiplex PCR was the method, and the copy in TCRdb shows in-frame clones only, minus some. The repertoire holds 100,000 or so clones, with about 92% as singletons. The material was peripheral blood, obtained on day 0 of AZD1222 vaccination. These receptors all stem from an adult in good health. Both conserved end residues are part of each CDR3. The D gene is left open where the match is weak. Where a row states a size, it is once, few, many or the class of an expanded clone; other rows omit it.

TGTGCCAGCAGTTCCGGGGGGGCTTCTGAAGCTTTCTTT	CASSSGGASEAFF	-	TRBJ1-1	-	TRBV6-6
TGTGCCAGTAATCTAGCGGAGAACAATGAGCAGTTCTTC	CASNLAENNEQFF	-	TRBJ2-1	TRBD2	TRBV19
TGTGCCAGCAGCGGGCAGATGAACACTGAAGCTTTCTTT	CASSGQMNTEAFF	-	TRBJ1-1	-	TRBV9
TGTGCCAGCAGCTTAGTAGTAGGCACCCACAATGAGCAGTTCTTC	CASSLVVGTHNEQFF	-	TRBJ2-1	-	TRBV7-2
TGTGCCAGCAGCCAAGATCGAACAGTCGGCTCCGGCTACACCTTC	CASSQDRTVGSGYTF	-	TRBJ1-2	-	TRBV3-1/TRBV3-2
TGTGCCACCAGTGATTTGAGACAGAACTATGGCTACACCTTC	CATSDLRQNYGYTF	-	TRBJ1-2	-	TRBV24-1
TGCGCCAGCAGCCTACAGGGGACGGGCTCCTACAATGAGCAGTTCTTC	CASSLQGTGSYNEQFF	-	TRBJ2-1	TRBD1	TRBV5-1
TGTGCCAGCAGCACAACGGCACAGGGAAGCAATCAGCCCCAGCATTTT	CASSTTAQGSNQPQHF	-	TRBJ1-5	-	TRBV6-2/TRBV6-3
TGTGCCAGCAGGACAGGGAGTTTGAGTGAGCAGTACTTC	CASRTGSLSEQYF	once	TRBJ2-7	TRBD1	TRBV28
TGCAGTGCTAGTCTAGGGGGGGGGCCTCTCACAGATACGCAGTATTTT	CSASLGGGPLTDTQYF	once	TRBJ2-3	-	TRBV20-1
TGTGCCAGCAGTTTCTACGGGGGCTTTGAAGCTTTCTTT	CASSFYGGFEAFF	-	TRBJ1-1	-	TRBV28
TGCAGCGTACGGGGGACAGGACCAGATCAGCCCCAGCATTTT	CSVRGTGPDQPQHF	-	TRBJ1-5	TRBD1	TRBV29-1
TGTGCCAGTAGCGGGACAGCGAACACTGAAGCTTTCTTT	CASSGTANTEAFF	-	TRBJ1-1	TRBD1	TRBV19
TGTGCCATCAGTGAGGGACTCTCCTACAATGAGCAGTTCTTC	CAISEGLSYNEQFF	-	TRBJ2-1	-	TRBV10-3
TGTGCCAGCAGCCTACAGGGGACCATGAACACTGAAGCTTTCTTT	CASSLQGTMNTEAFF	-	TRBJ1-1	TRBD1	TRBV3-1/TRBV3-2
TGTGCCAGCAGTTTATACGGGAAGACAGATACGCAGTATTTT	CASSLYGKTDTQYF	-	TRBJ2-3	-	TRBV27
TGCGCCAGCAGCCAAGATTACCTCGGCGGTAGCGGGAGAAACGAGCAGTACTTC	CASSQDYLGGSGRNEQYF	-	TRBJ2-7	TRBD2	TRBV4-3
TGTGCCAGCAGCTTACAGACGAACACTGAAGCTTTCTTT	CASSLQTNTEAFF	-	TRBJ1-1	-	TRBV9
TGTGCCAGTAGTATTCGGATGGACACATACAATGAGCAGTTCTTC	CASSIRMDTYNEQFF	-	TRBJ2-1	-	TRBV19